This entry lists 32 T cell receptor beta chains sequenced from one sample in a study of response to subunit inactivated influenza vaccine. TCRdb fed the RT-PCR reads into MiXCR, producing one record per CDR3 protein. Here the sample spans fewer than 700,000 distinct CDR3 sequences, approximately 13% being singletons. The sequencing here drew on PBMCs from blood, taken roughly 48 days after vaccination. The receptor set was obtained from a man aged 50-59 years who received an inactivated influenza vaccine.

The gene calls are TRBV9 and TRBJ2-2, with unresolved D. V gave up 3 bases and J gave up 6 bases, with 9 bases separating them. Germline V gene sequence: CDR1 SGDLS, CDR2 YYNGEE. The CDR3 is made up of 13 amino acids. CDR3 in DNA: TGTGCCAGCAGCGACAAACAGTCCGGGGAGCTGTTTTTT. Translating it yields CASSDKQSGELFF.

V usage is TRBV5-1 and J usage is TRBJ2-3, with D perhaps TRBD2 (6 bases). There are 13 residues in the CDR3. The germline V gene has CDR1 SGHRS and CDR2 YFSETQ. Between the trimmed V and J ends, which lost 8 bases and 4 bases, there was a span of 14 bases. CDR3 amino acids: CASTSPPADTQYF. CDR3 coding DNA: TGCGCCAGTACTAGCCCTCCCGCAGATACGCAGTATTTT.

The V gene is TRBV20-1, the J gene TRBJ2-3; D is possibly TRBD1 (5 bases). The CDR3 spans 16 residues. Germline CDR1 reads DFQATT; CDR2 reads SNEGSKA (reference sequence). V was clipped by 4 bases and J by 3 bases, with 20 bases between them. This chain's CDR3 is CSANLNPRAGTDTQYF. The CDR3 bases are TGCAGTGCTAACTTGAACCCCAGGGCTGGTACAGATACGCAGTATTTT.

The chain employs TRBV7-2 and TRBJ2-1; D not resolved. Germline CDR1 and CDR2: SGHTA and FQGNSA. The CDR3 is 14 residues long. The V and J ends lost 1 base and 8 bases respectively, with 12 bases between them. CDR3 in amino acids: CASSLGLLNYEQFF. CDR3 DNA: TGTGCCAGCAGCTTAGGACTGTTAAACTATGAGCAGTTCTTC.

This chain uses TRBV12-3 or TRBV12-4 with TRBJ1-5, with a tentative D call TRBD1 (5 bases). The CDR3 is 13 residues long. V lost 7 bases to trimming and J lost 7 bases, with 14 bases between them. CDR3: CASTHGGWQPQHF. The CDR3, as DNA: TGTGCCAGCACCCACGGGGGTTGGCAGCCCCAGCATTTT.

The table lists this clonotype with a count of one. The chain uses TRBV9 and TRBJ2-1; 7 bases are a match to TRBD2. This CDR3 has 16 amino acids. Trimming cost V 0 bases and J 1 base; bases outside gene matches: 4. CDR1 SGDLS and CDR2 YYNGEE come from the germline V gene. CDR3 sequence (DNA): TGTGCCAGCAGCGTAGGAGGCGGGAGTTCCTACAATGAGCAGTTCTTC. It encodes CASSVGGGSSYNEQFF.

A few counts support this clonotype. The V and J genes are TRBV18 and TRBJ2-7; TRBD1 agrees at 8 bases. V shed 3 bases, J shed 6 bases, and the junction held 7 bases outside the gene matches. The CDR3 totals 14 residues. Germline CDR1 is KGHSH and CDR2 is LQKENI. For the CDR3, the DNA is TGTGCCAGCTCACCTCGACAGGGGAATGCCGAGCAGTACTTC. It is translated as CASSPRQGNAEQYF. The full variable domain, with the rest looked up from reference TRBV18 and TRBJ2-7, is NAGVMQNPRHLVRRRGQEARLRCSPMKGHSHVYWYRQLPEEGLKFMVYLQKENIIDESGMPKERFSAEFPKEGPSILRIQQVVRGDSAAYFCASSPRQGNAEQYFGPGTRLTVT.

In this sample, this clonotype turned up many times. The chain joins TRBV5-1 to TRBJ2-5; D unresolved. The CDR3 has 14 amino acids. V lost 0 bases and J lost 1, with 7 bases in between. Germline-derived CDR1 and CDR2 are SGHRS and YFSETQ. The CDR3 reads CASSLGWAQETQYF. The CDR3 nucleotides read TGCGCCAGCAGCTTGGGTTGGGCCCAAGAGACCCAGTACTTC.

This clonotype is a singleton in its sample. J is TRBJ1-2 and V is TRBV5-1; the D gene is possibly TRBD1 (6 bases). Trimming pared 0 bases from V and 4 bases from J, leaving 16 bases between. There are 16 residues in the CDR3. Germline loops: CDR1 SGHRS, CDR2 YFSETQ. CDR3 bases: TGCGCCAGCAGCTTGGCCGTCGAGACAGGCATCTATGGCTACACCTTC. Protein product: CASSLAVETGIYGYTF.

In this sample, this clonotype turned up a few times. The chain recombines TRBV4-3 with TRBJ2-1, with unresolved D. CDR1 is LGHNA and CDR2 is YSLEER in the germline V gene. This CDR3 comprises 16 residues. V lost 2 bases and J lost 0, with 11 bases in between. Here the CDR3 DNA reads TGCGCCAGCAGCCAAAAACTGGCAAGCTCCTACAATGAGCAGTTCTTC. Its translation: CASSQKLASSYNEQFF.

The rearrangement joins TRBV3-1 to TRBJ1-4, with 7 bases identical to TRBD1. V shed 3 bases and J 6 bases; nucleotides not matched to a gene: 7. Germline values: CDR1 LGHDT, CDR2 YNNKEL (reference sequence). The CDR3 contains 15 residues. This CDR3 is CASSHGRGSDEKLFF. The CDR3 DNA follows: TGTGCCAGCAGCCACGGCAGGGGGTCCGATGAAAAACTGTTTTTT.

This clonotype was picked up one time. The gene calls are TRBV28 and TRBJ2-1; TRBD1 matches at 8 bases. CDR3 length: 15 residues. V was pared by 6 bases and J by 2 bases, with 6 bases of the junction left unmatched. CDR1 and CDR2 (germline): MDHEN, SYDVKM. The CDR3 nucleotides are TGTGCCAGCAGGCCAGCGACAGGGGCCTACAATGAGCAGTTCTTC. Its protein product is CASRPATGAYNEQFF. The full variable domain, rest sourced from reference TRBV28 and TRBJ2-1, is DVKVTQSSRYLVKRTGEKVFLECVQDMDHENMFWYRQDPGLGLRLIYFSYDVKMKEKGDIPEGYSVSREKKERFSLILESASTNQTSMYLCASRPATGAYNEQFFGPGTRLTVL.

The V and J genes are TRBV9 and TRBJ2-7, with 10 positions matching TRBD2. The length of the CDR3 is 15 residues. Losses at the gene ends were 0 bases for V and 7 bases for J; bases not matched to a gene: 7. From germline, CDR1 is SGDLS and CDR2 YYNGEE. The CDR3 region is CASSVGSGRAAEQYF. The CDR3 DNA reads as TGTGCCAGCAGCGTAGGGAGCGGGAGGGCCGCTGAGCAGTACTTC.

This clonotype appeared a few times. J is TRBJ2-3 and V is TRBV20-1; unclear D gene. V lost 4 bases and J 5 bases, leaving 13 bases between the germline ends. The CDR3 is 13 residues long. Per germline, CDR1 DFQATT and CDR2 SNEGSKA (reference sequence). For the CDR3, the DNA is TGCAGTGCTAACCTCCATCAGAGAGATACGCAGTATTTT. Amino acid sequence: CSANLHQRDTQYF.

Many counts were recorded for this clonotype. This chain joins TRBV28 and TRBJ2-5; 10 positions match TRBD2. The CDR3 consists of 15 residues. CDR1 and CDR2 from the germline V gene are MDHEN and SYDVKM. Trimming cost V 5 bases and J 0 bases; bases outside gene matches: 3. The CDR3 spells CASSLSGGNQETQYF. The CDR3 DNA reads TGTGCCAGCAGTCTTAGCGGGGGGAACCAAGAGACCCAGTACTTC.

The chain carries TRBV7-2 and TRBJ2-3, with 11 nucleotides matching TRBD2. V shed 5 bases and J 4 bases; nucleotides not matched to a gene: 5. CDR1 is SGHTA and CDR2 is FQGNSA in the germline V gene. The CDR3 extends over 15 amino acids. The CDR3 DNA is TGTGCCAGCAGCCCGGTTAGCGGGAGGGCAGATACGCAGTATTTT. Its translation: CASSPVSGRADTQYF.

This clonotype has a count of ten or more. The DNA for the CDR3 is TGCGCCAGCAGCTTGGGGGACAGGGGCGTCCTGACTTTC. Its protein is CASSLGDRGVLTF. The chain recombines TRBV5-1 with TRBJ2-6; 10 bases agree with TRBD1. Germline CDR1 reads SGHRS; CDR2 reads YFSETQ. The V and J ends lost 0 bases and 12 bases, in that order; junction bases with no gene match: 0. The CDR3 length is 13 residues.

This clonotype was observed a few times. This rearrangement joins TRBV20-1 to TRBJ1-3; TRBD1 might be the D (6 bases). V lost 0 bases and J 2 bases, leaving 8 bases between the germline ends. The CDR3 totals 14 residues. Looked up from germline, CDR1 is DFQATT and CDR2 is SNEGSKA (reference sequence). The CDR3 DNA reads TGCAGTGCTAGAGACGACAGGACTGGAAACACCATATATTTT. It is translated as CSARDDRTGNTIYF.

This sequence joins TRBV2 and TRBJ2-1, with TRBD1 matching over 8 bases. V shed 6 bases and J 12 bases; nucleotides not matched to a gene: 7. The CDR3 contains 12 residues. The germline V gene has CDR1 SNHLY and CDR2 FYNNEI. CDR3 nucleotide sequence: TGTGCCAGCAGGAGCCGGGACAGGAGGCAGTTCTTC. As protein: CASRSRDRRQFF.

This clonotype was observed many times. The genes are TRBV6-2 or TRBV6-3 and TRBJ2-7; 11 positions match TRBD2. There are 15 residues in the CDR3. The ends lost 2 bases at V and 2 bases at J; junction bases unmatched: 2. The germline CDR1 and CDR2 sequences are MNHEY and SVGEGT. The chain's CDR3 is CASSYLAGGPYEQYF. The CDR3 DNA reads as TGTGCCAGCAGTTACCTAGCGGGAGGTCCCTACGAGCAGTACTTC.

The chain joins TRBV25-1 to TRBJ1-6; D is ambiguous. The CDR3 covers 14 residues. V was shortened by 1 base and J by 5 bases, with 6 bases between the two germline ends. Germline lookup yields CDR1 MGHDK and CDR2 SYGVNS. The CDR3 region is CASSEFGDNSPLHF. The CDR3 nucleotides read TGTGCCAGCAGTGAATTCGGCGATAATTCACCCCTCCACTTT. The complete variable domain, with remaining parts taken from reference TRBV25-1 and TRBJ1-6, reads EADIYQTPRYLVIGTGKKITLECSQTMGHDKMYWYQQDPGMELHLIHYSYGVNSTEKGDLSSESTVSRIRTEHFPLTLESARPSHTSQYLCASSEFGDNSPLHFGNGTRLTVT.

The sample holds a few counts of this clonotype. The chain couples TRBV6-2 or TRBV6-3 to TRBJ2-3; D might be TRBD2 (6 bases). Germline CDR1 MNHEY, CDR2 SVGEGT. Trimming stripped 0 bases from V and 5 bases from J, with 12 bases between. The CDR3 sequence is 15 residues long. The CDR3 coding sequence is TGTGCCAGCAGTTACTCGAGGAGGGTGGGAGATACGCAGTATTTT. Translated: CASSYSRRVGDTQYF.

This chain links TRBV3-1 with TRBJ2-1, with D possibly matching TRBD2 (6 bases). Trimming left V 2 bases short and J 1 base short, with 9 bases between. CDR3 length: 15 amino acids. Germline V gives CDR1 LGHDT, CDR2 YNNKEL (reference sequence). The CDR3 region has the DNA TGTGCCAGCAGCCAACTAGCGTTTTCCTACAATGAGCAGTTCTTC. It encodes CASSQLAFSYNEQFF.

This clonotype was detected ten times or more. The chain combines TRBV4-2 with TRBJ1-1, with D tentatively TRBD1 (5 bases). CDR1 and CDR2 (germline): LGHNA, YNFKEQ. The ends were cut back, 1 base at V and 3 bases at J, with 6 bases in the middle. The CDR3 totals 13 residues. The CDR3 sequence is CASSQVRDTEAFF. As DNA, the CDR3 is TGTGCCAGCAGCCAAGTCAGGGACACTGAAGCTTTCTTT.

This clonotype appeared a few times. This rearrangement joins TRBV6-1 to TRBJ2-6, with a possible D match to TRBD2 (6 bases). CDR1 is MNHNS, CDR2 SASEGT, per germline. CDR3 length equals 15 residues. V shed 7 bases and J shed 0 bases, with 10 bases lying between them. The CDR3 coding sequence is TGTGCCAGCACCTCGGGGGTCTCTGGGGCCAACGTCCTGACTTTC. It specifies CASTSGVSGANVLTF.

Here the CDR3 DNA reads TGTGCCAGCAGCTTACTTGGAGCGAACACCGGGGAGCTGTTTTTT. It yields the protein CASSLLGANTGELFF. The J gene is TRBJ2-2, the V gene TRBV7-8; D is unclear. Germline loops: CDR1 SGHVS, CDR2 FQNEAQ. V was shortened by 2 bases and J by 0 bases, with 7 bases between the two germline ends. The CDR3 has 15 residues. Drawing the rest from reference TRBV7-8 and TRBJ2-2, the complete variable domain is GAGVSQSPRYKVAKRGQDVALRCDPISGHVSLFWYQQALGQGPEFLTYFQNEAQLDKSGLPSDRFFAERPEGSVSTLKIQRTQQEDSAVYLCASSLLGANTGELFFGEGSRLTVL.

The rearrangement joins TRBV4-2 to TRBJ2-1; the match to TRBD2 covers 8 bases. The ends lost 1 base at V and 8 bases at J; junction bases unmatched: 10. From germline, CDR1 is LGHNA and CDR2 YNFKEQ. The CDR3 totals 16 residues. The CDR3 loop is CASSQVVFGGGYEQFF. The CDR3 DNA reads TGTGCCAGCAGCCAAGTGGTGTTTGGCGGGGGGTATGAGCAGTTCTTC.

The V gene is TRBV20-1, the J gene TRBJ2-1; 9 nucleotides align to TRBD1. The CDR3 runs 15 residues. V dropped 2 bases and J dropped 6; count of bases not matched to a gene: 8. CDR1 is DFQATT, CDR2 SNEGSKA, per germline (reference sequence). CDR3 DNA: TGCAGTGCTAGAACCCCGGGACAGGGTAGCAATGAGCAGTTCTTC. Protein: CSARTPGQGSNEQFF.

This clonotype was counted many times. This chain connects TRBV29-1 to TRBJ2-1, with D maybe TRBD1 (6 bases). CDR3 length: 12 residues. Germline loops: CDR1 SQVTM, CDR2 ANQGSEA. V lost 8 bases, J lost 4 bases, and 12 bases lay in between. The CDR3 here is CSSRQAYNEQFF. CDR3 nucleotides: TGCAGCTCTAGACAGGCATACAATGAGCAGTTCTTC.

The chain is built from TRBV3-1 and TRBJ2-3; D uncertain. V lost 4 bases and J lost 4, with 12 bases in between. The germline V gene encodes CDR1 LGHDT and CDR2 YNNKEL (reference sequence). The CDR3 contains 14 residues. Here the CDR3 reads CASSPRTAADTQYF. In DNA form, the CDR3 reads TGTGCCAGCAGCCCTAGGACCGCGGCAGATACGCAGTATTTT.

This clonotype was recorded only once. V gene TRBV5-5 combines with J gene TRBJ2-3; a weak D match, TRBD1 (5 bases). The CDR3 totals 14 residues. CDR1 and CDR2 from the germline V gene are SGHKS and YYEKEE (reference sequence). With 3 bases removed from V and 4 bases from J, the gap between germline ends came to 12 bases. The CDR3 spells CASSSRTTPDTQYF. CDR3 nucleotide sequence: TGTGCCAGCAGCTCTCGGACAACTCCAGATACGCAGTATTTT.

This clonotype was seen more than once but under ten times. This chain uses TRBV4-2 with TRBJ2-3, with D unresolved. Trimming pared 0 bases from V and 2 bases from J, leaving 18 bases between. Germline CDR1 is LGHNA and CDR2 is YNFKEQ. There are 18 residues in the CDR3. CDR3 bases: TGTGCCAGCAGCCAAGAAGCGCAGCGACAAAAGAACACAGATACGCAGTATTTT. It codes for CASSQEAQRQKNTDTQYF.